Listed here is a single T cell receptor (beta chain). Here immunoSEQ multiplex PCR was the method, and the copy in TCRdb shows in-frame clones only, minus some. The sample carries more than 200,000 clones, 70% to 90% recorded once. The data belong to a study of blood T cell repertoires in COVID-19. Germline CDR1 LNHDA, CDR2 SQIVND (reference sequence). V trimming: 3 bases; J trimming: 0 bases; junction bases outside the gene matches: 0. The CDR3 extends over 14 amino acids. Sequenced material: peripheral blood. This clonotype originated in a woman in her sixties with COVID-19, enrolled during active disease. The chain recombines TRBV19 with TRBJ2-7; TRBD2 matches at 9 bases. The CDR3 reads CASSISGSSYEQYF. The CDR3 coding sequence is TGTGCCAGTAGTATTAGCGGGAGCTCCTACGAGCAGTACTTC.